This TCR beta chain was obtained from a study of T cell responses to AZD1222 COVID-19 vaccine. CDR1 SGHAT and CDR2 FQNNGV come from the germline V gene. This CDR3 is 20 amino acids long. V lost 0 bases, J lost 1 base, and 12 bases stayed unmatched. This clone was seen just once. The assay was immunoSEQ multiplex PCR, and TCRdb's table has in-frame clones only and misses some. Here the sample spans about 52,000 clones, roughly 87% being singletons. V gene TRBV11-2 combines with J gene TRBJ2-1, with 10 bases that match TRBD2. The specimen was peripheral blood, collected 28 days after the second AZD1222 dose. The TCR originated in an adult who received the AZD1222 COVID-19 vaccine. Here the CDR3 reads CASSLDRTSGRWRSYNEQFF. The CDR3 coding sequence is TGTGCCAGCAGCTTAGATAGGACTAGCGGTCGGTGGAGGTCCTACAATGAGCAGTTCTTC. The full variable domain, completed using reference TRBV11-2 and TRBJ2-1, is EAGVAQSPRYKIIEKRQSVAFWCNPISGHATLYWYQQILGQGPKLLIQFQNNGVVDDSQLPKDRFSAERLKGVDSTLKIQPAKLEDSAVYLCASSLDRTSGRWRSYNEQFFGPGTRLTVL.